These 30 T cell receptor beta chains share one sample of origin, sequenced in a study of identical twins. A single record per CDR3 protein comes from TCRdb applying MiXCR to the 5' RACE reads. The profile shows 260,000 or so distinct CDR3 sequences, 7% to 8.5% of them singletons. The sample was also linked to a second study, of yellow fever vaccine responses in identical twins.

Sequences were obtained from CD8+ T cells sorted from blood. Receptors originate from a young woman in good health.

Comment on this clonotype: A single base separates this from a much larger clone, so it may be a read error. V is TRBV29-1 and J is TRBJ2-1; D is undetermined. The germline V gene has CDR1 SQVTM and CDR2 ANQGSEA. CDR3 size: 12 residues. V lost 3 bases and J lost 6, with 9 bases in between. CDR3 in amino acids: CSVDCGVNEQFF. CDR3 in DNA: TGCAGCGTTGATTGTGGGGTCAATGAGCAGTTCTTC.

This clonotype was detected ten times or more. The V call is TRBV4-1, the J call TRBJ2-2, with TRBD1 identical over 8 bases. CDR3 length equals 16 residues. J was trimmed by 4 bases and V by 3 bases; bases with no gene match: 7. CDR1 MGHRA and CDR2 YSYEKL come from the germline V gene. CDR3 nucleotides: TGCGCCAGCAGCCAGGACGGACAGGGTCGCACCGGGGAGCTGTTTTTT. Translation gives CASSQDGQGRTGELFF.

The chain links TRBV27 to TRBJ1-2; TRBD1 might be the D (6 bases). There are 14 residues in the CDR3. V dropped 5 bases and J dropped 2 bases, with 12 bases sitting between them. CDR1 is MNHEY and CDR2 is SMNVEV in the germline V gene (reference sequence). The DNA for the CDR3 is TGTGCCAGCAGTCCATTCACAGGGAACTATGGCTACACCTTC. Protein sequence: CASSPFTGNYGYTF.

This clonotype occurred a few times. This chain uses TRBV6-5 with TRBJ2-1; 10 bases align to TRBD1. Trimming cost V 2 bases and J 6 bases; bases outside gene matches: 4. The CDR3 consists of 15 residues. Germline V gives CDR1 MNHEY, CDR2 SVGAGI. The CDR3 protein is CASSYRDRGFNEQFF. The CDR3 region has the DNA TGTGCCAGCAGTTACCGGGACAGGGGTTTCAATGAGCAGTTCTTC.

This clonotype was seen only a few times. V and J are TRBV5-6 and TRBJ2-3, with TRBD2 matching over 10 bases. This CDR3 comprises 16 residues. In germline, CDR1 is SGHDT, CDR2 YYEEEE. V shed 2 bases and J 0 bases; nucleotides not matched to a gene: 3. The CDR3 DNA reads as TGTGCCAGCAGCTTCGGACTAGCGGTCAGCACAGATACGCAGTATTTT. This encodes CASSFGLAVSTDTQYF.

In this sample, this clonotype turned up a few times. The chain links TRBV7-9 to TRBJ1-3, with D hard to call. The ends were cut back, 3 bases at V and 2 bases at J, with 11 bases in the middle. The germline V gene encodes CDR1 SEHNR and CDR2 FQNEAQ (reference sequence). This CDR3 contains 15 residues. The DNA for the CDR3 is TGTGCCAGCAGCTTCTTGTCAGACGCTGGAAACACCATATATTTT. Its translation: CASSFLSDAGNTIYF.

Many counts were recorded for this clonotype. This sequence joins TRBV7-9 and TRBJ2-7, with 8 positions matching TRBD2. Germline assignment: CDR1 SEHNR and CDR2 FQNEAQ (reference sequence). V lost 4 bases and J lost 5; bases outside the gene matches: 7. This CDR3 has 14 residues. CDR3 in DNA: TGTGCCAGCAGCTCCGGGACTAGTTACCACGAGCAGTACTTC. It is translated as CASSSGTSYHEQYF.

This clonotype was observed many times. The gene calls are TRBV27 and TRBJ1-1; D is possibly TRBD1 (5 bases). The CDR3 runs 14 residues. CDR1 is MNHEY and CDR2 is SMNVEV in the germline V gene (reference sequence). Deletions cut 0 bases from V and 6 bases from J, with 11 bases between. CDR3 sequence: CASSLSGLQAEAFF. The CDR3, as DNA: TGTGCCAGCAGTTTATCTGGGTTACAGGCTGAAGCTTTCTTT.

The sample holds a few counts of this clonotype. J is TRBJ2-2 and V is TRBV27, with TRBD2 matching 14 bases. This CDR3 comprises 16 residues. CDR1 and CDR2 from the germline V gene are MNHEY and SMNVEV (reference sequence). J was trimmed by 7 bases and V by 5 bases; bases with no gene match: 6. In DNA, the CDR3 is TGTGCCAGCAGTCAGGGGGGACTAGCGGGAGTCGGGGAGCTGTTTTTT. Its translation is CASSQGGLAGVGELFF.

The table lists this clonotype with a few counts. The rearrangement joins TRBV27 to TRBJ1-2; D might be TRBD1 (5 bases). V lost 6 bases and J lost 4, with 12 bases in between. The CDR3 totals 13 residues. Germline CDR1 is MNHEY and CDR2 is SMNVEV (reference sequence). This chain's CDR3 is CASSTGLSYGYTF. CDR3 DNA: TGTGCCAGCAGCACGGGACTATCCTATGGCTACACCTTC.

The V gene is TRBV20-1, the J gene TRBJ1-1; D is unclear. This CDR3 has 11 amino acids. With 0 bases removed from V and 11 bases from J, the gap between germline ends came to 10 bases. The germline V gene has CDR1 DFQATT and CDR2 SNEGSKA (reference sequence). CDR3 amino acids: CSARELSVAFF. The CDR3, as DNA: TGCAGTGCTAGAGAACTCTCGGTGGCTTTCTTT.

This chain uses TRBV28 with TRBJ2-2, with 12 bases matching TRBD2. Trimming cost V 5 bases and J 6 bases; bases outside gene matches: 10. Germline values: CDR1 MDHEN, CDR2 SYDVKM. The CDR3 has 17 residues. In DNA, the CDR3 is TGTGCCAGCAGTCTCCCCCTAGCGGGGGGGCCCCCCGGGGAGCTGTTTTTT. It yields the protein CASSLPLAGGPPGELFF.

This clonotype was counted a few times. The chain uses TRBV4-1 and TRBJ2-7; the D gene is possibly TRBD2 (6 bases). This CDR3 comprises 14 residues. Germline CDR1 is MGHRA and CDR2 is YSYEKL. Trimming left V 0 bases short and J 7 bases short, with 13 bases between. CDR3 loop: CASSQEGGAGEQYF. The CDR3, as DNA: TGCGCCAGCAGCCAAGAGGGGGGAGCCGGTGAGCAGTACTTC.

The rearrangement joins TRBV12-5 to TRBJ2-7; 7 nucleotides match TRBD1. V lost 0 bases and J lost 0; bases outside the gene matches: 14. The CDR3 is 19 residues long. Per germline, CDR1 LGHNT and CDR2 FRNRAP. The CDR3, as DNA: TGTGCTAGTGGTTTGGTTCGGAATTTCCCCGGACAGGTCTCCTACGAGCAGTACTTC. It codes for CASGLVRNFPGQVSYEQYF.

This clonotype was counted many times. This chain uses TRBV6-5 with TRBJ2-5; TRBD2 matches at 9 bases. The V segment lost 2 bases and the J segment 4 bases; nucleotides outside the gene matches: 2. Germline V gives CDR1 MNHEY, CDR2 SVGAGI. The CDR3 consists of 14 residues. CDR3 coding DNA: TGTGCCAGCAGTTACCTGACTAGCGGAGAGACCCAGTACTTC. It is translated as CASSYLTSGETQYF.

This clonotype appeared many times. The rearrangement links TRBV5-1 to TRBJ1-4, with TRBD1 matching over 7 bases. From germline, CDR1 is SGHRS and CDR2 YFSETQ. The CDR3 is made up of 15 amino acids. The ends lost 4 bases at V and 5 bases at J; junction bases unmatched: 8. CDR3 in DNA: TGCGCCAGCAGCCCAGAGGGACAGACGAATGAAAAACTGTTTTTT. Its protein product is CASSPEGQTNEKLFF.

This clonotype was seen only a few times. CDR3: CASSLGDWYLVQETQYF. The CDR3 DNA follows: TGTGCCAGCAGCTTAGGGGACTGGTACTTGGTACAAGAGACCCAGTACTTC. V usage is TRBV7-8 and J usage is TRBJ2-5; TRBD2 is a possible D gene (6 bases). The CDR3 loop spans 17 amino acids. Trimming pared 1 base from V and 2 bases from J, leaving 17 bases between. Germline CDR1 and CDR2: SGHVS and FQNEAQ.

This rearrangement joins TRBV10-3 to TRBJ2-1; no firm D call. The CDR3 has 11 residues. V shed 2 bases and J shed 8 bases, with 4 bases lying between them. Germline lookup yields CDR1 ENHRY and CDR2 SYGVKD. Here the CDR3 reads CAISEGYEQFF. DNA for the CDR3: TGTGCCATCAGTGAGGGGTATGAGCAGTTCTTC.

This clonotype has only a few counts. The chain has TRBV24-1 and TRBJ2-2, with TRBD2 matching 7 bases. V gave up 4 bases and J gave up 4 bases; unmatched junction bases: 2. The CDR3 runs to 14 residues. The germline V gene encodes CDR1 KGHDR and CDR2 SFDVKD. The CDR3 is CATSEGRVTGELFF. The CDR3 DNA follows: TGTGCCACCAGTGAAGGGAGGGTCACCGGGGAGCTGTTTTTT.

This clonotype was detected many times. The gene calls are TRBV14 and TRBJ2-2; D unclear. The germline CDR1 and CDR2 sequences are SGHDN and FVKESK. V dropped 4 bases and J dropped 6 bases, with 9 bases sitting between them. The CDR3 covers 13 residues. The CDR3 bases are TGTGCCAGCAGCCCGTTAGTTTCCGGGGAGCTGTTTTTT. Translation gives CASSPLVSGELFF.

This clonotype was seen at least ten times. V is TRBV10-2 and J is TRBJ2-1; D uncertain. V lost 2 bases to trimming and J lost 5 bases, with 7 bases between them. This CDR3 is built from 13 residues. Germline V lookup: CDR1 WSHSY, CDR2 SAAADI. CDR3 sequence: CASSEDDDNEQFF. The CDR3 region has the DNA TGCGCCAGCAGTGAGGACGATGACAATGAGCAGTTCTTC.

DNA of the CDR3: TGCGCCAGCAGCCAAGATACGAGTCAGCCCCAGCATTTT. It is translated as CASSQDTSQPQHF. The gene calls are TRBV4-1 and TRBJ1-5; D is undetermined. This CDR3 comprises 13 residues. Trimming cost V 0 bases and J 6 bases, with 6 bases left between them. The germline V gene has CDR1 MGHRA and CDR2 YSYEKL.

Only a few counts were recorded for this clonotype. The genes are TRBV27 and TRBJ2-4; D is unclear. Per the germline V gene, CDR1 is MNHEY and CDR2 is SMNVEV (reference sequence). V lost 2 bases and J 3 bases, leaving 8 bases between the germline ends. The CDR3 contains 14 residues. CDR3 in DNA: TGTGCCAGCAGTTTAGGTTGGGGCAAAAACATTCAGTACTTC. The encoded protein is CASSLGWGKNIQYF.

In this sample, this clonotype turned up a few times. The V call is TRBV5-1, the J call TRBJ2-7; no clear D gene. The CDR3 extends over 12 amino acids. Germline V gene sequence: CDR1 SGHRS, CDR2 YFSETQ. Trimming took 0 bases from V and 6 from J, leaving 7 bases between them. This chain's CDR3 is CASSLVNGEQYF. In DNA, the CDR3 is TGCGCCAGCAGCTTGGTAAACGGCGAGCAGTACTTC.

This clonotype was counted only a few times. CDR3 DNA sequence: TGCGCCAGCAGTTCCAGGGAGGAGATGGATGAGCAGTTCTTC. It translates to CASSSREEMDEQFF. This rearrangement joins TRBV5-1 to TRBJ2-1; possible D gene TRBD2, 6 bases. This CDR3 has 14 residues. Per the germline V gene, CDR1 is SGHRS and CDR2 is YFSETQ. The ends were cut back, 5 bases at V and 8 bases at J, with 17 bases in the middle.

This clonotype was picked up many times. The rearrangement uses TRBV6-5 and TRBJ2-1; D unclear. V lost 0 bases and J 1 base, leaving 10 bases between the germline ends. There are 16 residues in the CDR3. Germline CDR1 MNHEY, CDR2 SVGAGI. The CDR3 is CASSYSILKSYNEQFF. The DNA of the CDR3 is TGTGCCAGCAGTTACTCGATCCTGAAGTCCTACAATGAGCAGTTCTTC.

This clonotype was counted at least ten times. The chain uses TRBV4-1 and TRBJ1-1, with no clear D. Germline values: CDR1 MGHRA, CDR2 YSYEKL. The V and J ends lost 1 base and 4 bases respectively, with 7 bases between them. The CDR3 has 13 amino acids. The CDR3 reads CASSQGEGTEAFF. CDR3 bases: TGCGCCAGCAGCCAAGGCGAAGGCACTGAAGCTTTCTTT.

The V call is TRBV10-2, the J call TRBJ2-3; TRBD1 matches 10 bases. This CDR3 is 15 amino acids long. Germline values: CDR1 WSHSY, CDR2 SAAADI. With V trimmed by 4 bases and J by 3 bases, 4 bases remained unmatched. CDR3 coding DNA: TGCGCCAGCAGTGTGTGGACAGGGGGGACAGATACGCAGTATTTT. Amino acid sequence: CASSVWTGGTDTQYF.

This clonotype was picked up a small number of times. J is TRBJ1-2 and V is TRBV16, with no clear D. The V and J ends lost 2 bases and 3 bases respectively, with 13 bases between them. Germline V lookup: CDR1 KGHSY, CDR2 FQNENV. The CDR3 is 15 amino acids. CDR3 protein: CASSQDSRYHYGYTF. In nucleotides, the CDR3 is TGTGCCAGCAGCCAAGATTCGAGATACCACTATGGCTACACCTTC.

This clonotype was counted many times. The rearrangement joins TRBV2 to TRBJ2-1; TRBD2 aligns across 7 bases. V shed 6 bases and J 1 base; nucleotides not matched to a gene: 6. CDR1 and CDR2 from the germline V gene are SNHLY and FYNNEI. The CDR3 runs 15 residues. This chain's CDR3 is CASSLSGLSYNEQFF. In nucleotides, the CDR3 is TGTGCCAGCAGCCTTAGCGGGCTTTCCTACAATGAGCAGTTCTTC.